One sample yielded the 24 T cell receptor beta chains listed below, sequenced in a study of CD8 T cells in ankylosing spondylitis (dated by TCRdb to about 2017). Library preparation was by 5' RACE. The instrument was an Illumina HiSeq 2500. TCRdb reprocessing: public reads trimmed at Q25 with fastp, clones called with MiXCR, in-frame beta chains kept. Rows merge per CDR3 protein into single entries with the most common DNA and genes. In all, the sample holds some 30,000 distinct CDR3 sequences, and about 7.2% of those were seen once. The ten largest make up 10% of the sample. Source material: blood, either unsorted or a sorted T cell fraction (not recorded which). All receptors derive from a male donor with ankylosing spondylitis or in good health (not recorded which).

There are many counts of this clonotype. The chain's CDR3 is CASSPSLGELFF. CDR3 bases: TGTGCCAGCAGTCCCAGTCTCGGGGAGCTGTTTTTT. The chain recombines TRBV12-3 or TRBV12-4 with TRBJ2-2; D ambiguous. The ends were cut back, 5 bases at V and 7 bases at J, with 8 bases in the middle. This CDR3 has 12 amino acids.

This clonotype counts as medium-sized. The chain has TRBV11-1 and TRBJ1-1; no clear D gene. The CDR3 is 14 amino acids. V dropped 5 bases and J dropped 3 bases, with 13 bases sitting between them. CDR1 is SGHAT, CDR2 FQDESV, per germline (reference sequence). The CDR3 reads CASSRRRQDTEAFF. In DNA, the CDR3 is TGTGCCAGCAGCCGGAGACGGCAGGACACTGAAGCTTTCTTT.

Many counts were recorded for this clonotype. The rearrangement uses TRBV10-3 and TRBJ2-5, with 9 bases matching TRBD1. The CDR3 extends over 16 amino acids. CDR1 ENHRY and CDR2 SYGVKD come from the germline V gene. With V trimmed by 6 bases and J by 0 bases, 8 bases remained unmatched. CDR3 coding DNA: TGTGCCATCAGCGCCGGGACAGGGAGGTACCAAGAGACCCAGTACTTC. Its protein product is CAISAGTGRYQETQYF.

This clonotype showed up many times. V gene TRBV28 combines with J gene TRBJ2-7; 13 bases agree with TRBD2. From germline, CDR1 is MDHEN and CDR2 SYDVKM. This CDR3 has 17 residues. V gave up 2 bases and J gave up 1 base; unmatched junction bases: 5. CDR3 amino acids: CASSLKRLAGGSYEQYF. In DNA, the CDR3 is TGTGCCAGCAGTTTAAAAAGACTAGCGGGAGGTTCCTACGAGCAGTACTTC.

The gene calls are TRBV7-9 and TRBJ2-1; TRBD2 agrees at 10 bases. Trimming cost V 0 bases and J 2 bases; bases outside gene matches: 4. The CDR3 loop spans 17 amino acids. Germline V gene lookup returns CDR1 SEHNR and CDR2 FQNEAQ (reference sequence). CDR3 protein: CASSLAPGLAAYNEQFF. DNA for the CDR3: TGTGCCAGCAGCTTAGCCCCAGGACTAGCGGCCTACAATGAGCAGTTCTTC.

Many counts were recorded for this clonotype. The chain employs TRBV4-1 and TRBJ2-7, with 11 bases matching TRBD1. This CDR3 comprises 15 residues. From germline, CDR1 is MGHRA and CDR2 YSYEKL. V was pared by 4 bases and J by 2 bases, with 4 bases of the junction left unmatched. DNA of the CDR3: TGCGCCAGCAGCCGGACAGGGGGCGGCCCCTACGAGCAGTACTTC. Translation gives CASSRTGGGPYEQYF.

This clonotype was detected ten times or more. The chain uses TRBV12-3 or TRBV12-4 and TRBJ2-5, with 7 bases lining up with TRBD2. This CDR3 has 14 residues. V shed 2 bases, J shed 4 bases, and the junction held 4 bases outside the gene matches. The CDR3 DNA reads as TGTGCCAGCAGTTTAACCGGACTAGGAGAGACCCAGTACTTC. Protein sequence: CASSLTGLGETQYF.

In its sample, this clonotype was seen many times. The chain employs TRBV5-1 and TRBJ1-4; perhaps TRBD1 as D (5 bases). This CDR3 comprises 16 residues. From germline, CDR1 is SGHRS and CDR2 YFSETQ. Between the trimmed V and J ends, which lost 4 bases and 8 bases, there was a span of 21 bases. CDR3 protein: CASSRLPGPDGEKLFF. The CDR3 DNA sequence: TGCGCCAGCAGCAGGCTTCCGGGACCGGACGGGGAAAAACTGTTTTTT.

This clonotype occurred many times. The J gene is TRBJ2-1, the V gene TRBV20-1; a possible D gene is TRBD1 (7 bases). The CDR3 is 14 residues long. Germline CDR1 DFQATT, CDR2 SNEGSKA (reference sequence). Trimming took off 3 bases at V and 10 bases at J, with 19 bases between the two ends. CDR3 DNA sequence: TGCAGTGCTAGGGGCGGGACAGCCGTGAGGGAGCAGTTCTTC. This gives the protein CSARGGTAVREQFF.

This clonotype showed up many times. DNA of the CDR3: TGTGCCAGCAGCCCACAAAGAAGGAGCGCAGATACGCAGTATTTT. This translates into CASSPQRRSADTQYF. This chain links TRBV3-1 with TRBJ2-3, with no clear D. The CDR3 covers 15 residues. The germline V gene has CDR1 LGHDT and CDR2 YNNKEL (reference sequence). V was shortened by 4 bases and J by 4 bases, with 15 bases between the two germline ends.

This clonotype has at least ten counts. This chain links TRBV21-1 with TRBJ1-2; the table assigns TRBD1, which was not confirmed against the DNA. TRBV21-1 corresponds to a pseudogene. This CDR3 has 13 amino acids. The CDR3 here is CASSRRQLYGYTF. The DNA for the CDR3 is TGTGCCAGCAGTCGGAGACAGCTTTATGGCTACACCTTC.

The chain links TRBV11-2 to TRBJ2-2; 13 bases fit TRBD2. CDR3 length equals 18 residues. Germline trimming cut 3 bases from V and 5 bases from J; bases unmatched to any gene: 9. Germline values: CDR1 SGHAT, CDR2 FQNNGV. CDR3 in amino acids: CASSFVTSGRRRTGELFF. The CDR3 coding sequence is TGTGCCAGCAGCTTCGTGACTAGCGGGAGGAGAAGAACCGGGGAGCTGTTTTTT.

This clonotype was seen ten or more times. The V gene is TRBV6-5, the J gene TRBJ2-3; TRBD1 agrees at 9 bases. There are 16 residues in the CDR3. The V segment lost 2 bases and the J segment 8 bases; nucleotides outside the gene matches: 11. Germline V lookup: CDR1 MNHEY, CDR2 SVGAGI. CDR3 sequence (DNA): TGTGCCAGCAGTTACCCCCCGGGACAGGGAGTTACTACGCAGTATTTT. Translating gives CASSYPPGQGVTTQYF.

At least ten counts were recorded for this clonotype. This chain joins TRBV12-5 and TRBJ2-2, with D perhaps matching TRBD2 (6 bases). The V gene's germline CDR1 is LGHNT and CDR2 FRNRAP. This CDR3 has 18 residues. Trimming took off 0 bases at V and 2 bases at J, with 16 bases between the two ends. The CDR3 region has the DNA TGTGCTAGTGGTTTGGTAAAGGCCGGGAGTAAAAACACCGGGGAGCTGTTTTTT. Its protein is CASGLVKAGSKNTGELFF.

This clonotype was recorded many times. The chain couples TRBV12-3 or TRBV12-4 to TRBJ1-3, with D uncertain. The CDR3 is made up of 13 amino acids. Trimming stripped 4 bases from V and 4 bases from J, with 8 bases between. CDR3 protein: CASSSMRGNTIYF. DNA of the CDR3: TGTGCCAGCAGTTCCATGAGGGGAAACACCATATATTTT.

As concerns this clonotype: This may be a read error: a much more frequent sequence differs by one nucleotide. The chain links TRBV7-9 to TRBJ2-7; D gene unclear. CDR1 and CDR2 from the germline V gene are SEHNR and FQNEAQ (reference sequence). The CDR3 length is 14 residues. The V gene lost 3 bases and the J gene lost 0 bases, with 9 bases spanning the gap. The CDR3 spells CASSFEGSSYEQYF. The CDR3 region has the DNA TGTGCCAGCAGCTTTGAAGGTAGCTCCTACGAGCAGTACTTC.

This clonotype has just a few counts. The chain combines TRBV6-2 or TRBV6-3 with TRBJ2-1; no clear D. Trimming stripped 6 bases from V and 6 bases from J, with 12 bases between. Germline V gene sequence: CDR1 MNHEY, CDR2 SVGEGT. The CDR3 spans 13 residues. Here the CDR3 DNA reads TGTGCCAGCAGCGGCATGAGAGTCAATGAGCAGTTCTTC. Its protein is CASSGMRVNEQFF.

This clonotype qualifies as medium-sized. CDR3 DNA sequence: TGTGCCAGCAGCCAAGACAGCCCAGTAAATGAAAAACTGTTTTTT. Translating it yields CASSQDSPVNEKLFF. This rearrangement joins TRBV3-1 to TRBJ1-4; no clear D gene. Germline lookup yields CDR1 LGHDT and CDR2 YNNKEL (reference sequence). Trimming left V 0 bases short and J 5 bases short, with 10 bases between. CDR3 length equals 15 residues. The variable domain in full, with the rest retrieved from reference TRBV3-1 and TRBJ1-4, is DTAVSQTPKYLVTQMGNDKSIKCEQNLGHDTMYWYKQDSKKFLKIMFSYNNKELIINETVPNRFSPKSPDKAHLNLHINSLELGDSAVYFCASSQDSPVNEKLFFGSGTQLSVL.

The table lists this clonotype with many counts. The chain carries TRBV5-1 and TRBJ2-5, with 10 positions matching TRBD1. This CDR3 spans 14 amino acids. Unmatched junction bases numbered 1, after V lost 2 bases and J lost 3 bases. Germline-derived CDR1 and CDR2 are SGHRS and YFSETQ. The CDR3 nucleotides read TGCGCCAGCAGCTTCGGACAGGGGGAAGAGACCCAGTACTTC. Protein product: CASSFGQGEETQYF.

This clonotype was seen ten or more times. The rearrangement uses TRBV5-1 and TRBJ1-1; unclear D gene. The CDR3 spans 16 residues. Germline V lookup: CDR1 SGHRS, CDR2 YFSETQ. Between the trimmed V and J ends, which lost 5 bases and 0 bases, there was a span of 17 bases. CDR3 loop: CASSSRPTEMNTEAFF. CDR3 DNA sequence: TGCGCCAGCAGTTCCCGACCTACAGAGATGAACACTGAAGCTTTCTTT.

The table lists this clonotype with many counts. DNA for the CDR3: TGCAGTGCAACCGGGACAGGACCCTACGAGCAGTACTTC. Translating gives CSATGTGPYEQYF. The chain links TRBV20-1 to TRBJ2-7, with TRBD1 identical over 8 bases. The CDR3 runs 13 residues. After removal of 6 bases from V and 2 bases from J, the junction contained 6 bases not matched to a gene. Per the germline V gene, CDR1 is DFQATT and CDR2 is SNEGSKA (reference sequence).

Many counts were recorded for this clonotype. CDR3: CSVEDTGTSGLSDTQYF. The CDR3 DNA is TGCAGCGTTGAAGACACCGGGACATCTGGACTATCAGATACGCAGTATTTT. The rearrangement links TRBV29-1 to TRBJ2-3; D tentatively reads TRBD1 or TRBD2 (6 bases each). The germline V and J ends were trimmed by 0 bases and 4 bases, with 20 bases remaining between them. Germline V gene lookup returns CDR1 SQVTM and CDR2 ANQGSEA. The CDR3 totals 17 residues.

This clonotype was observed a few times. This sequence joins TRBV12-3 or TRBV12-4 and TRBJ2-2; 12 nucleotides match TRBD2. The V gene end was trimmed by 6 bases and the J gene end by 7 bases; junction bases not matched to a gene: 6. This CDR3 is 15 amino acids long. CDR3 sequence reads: CASSPSGRAYGELFF. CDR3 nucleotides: TGTGCCAGCAGCCCTAGCGGGAGGGCCTACGGGGAGCTGTTTTTT.

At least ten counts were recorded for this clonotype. The CDR3 DNA follows: TGTGCCAGCAGCCAGATGGGGGTCGGCGGGGTCGGGGCAGATACGCAGTATTTT. This sequence encodes CASSQMGVGGVGADTQYF. The chain employs TRBV4-2 and TRBJ2-3; D is possibly TRBD2 (6 bases). The V and J ends lost 3 bases and 4 bases respectively, with 23 bases between them. The germline gives CDR1 LGHNA, CDR2 YNFKEQ. This CDR3 spans 18 amino acids.